The 8 T cell receptor beta chains below come from one sample, sequenced in a study of blood T cell repertoires in COVID-19. TCRdb keeps only in-frame clones here, not all; method: immunoSEQ multiplex PCR. The sample lists 83,000 or so clones, approximately 77% occurring once. The specimen was peripheral blood. These receptors were collected from a woman aged 80 or older with acute or convalescent COVID-19.

The chain couples TRBV7-2 to TRBJ2-7; perhaps TRBD1 as D (5 bases). V was trimmed by 3 bases and J by 6 bases, leaving 15 bases between them. The length of the CDR3 is 14 residues. CDR1 SGHTA and CDR2 FQGNSA come from the germline V gene. In DNA, the CDR3 is TGTGCCAGCAGCTTCGAATCAGGGTTCCTCGAGCAGTACTTC. Translating gives CASSFESGFLEQYF.

The chain uses TRBV2 and TRBJ2-1; D might be TRBD1 (6 bases). The CDR3 is 12 residues long. V was cut by 10 bases and J by 8 bases, with 15 bases left in between. CDR1 is SNHLY, CDR2 FYNNEI, per germline. The CDR3 nucleotides read TGTGCCACCCGACAGGCCCGCGATGAGCAGTTCTTC. Translated: CATRQARDEQFF.

As DNA, the CDR3 is TGTGCCAGCAGCTTTGGGGCGTTGAACACTGAAGCTTTCTTT. It is translated as CASSFGALNTEAFF. This chain connects TRBV7-8 to TRBJ1-1; TRBD1 is a possible D gene (5 bases). CDR1 and CDR2 (germline): SGHVS, FQNEAQ. The V gene lost 3 bases and the J gene lost 0 bases, with 8 bases spanning the gap. CDR3 size: 14 residues.

This chain joins TRBV19 and TRBJ1-2; D remains ambiguous. The germline V gene has CDR1 LNHDA and CDR2 SQIVND (reference sequence). The V and J ends lost 6 bases and 4 bases respectively, with 21 bases between them. The CDR3 contains 16 residues. The CDR3 reads CASRGKGGQLGYGYTF. The DNA of the CDR3 is TGTGCCAGTAGGGGGAAAGGAGGGCAGTTGGGCTATGGCTACACCTTC. The variable domain in full, completed from reference TRBV19 and TRBJ1-2, reads DGGITQSPKYLFRKEGQNVTLSCEQNLNHDAMYWYRQDPGQGLRLIYYSQIVNDFQKGDIAEGYSVSREKKESFPLTVTSAQKNPTAFYLCASRGKGGQLGYGYTFGSGTRLTVV.

V gene TRBV6-2 or TRBV6-3 combines with J gene TRBJ1-5, with TRBD1 identical over 7 bases. The J segment lost 7 bases and the V segment lost 5 bases, leaving 5 bases of the junction unmatched. CDR1 MNHEY and CDR2 SVGEGT come from the germline V gene. The CDR3 contains 13 residues. The CDR3 region is CASSGTAGQPQHF. The CDR3 coding sequence is TGTGCCAGCAGTGGGACAGCTGGGCAGCCCCAGCATTTT.

The chain has TRBV2 and TRBJ1-1; tentative D call: TRBD1 (5 bases). V lost 1 base and J 7 bases, leaving 16 bases between the germline ends. Germline CDR1 is SNHLY and CDR2 is FYNNEI. CDR3 length: 15 amino acids. The CDR3 nucleotides are TGTGCCAGCAGTGAAGGGATGGAGGGGATCGGTGAAGCTTTCTTT. Its protein is CASSEGMEGIGEAFF.

The DNA for the CDR3 is TGTGCCAGTAGTGGGGCGGGACAGGGGGGCAATCAGCCCCAGCATTTT. As protein: CASSGAGQGGNQPQHF. The rearrangement uses TRBV19 and TRBJ1-5; 11 positions agree with TRBD1. The J segment lost 2 bases and the V segment lost 5 bases, leaving 5 bases of the junction unmatched. Germline assignment: CDR1 LNHDA and CDR2 SQIVND (reference sequence). This CDR3 spans 16 amino acids.

This clone was picked up one time. The CDR3 DNA reads TGTGCCAGCAGCAACTACAGGGGGTACGAGCAGTACTTC. Amino acids: CASSNYRGYEQYF. The chain carries TRBV7-9 and TRBJ2-7, with TRBD1 matching over 8 bases. V dropped 5 bases and J dropped 4; count of bases not matched to a gene: 4. Germline CDR1 SEHNR, CDR2 FQNEAQ (reference sequence). The CDR3 sequence is 13 residues long. The complete variable domain, with remaining parts taken from reference TRBV7-9 and TRBJ2-7, reads DTGVSQNPRHKITKRGQNVTFRCDPISEHNRLYWYRQTLGQGPEFLTYFQNEAQLEKSRLLSDRFSAERPKGSFSTLEIQRTEQGDSAMYLCASSNYRGYEQYFGPGTRLTVT.